This T cell receptor beta chain was found in a study of T cell responses to AZD1222 COVID-19 vaccine. Points from the study as a whole: Increased Spike-specific TCR breadth and depth were observed after two AZD1222 doses.

The assay was immunoSEQ multiplex PCR, and TCRdb's table has in-frame clones only and misses some. This sample yields 130,000 to 150,000 clones, of which around 90% are seen a single time; roughly 5.5% belongs to the top ten. The germline V gene has CDR1 SGHTA and CDR2 FQGNSA. The V segment lost 5 bases and the J segment 5 bases; nucleotides outside the gene matches: 7. CDR3 length: 15 residues. In regard to this clone: No antigen is known for it.

The chain couples TRBV7-2 to TRBJ2-5; TRBD1 agrees at 11 bases. The material was peripheral blood, obtained on day 0 of AZD1222 vaccination. The clonotype comes from an adult in good health. CDR3 residues: CASSGGQGAWETQYF. CDR3 DNA: TGTGCCAGCAGCGGAGGACAGGGGGCTTGGGAGACCCAGTACTTC.